One TCR beta chain is described in this entry. These data are taken from a study of regulatory T cells. At testing, patients were 2 to 39 years old, with reduced naive and increased memory T-cell proportions. The CDR3 spans 12 residues. Trimming shortened V by 5 bases and J by 7 bases, and 8 bases separated the two germline ends. Germline V lookup: CDR1 MNHNY, CDR2 SVGAGI (reference sequence). The PCR used 52 TRBV and 13 TRBJ primers. Measured with immunoSEQ multiplex PCR; TCRdb has only the in-frame clones, and not every one. The repertoire includes 10,000 or so clones, around 82% of them detected once, and 8% to 11% sits in the top ten.

The sample taken for sequencing was CD8+ T cells sorted from blood. This receptor was obtained from a young adult with CD3G deficiency. The chain joins TRBV6-6 to TRBJ2-2; a possible D gene is TRBD1 (5 bases). The CDR3 DNA reads as TGTGCCAGCAGTCCCCAGGGCGGGGAGCTGTTTTTT. Translated, it gives CASSPQGGELFF.